A single sample is the source of the 32 T cell receptor beta chains below, sequenced in a study of T-cell reconstitution after alpha-beta-depleted transplantation in children. Unique molecular identifiers were incorporated into the prepared TCRbeta library. TCRdb processed the PCR reads anew with MiXCR; each CDR3 protein has one entry. The profile shows 600,000 to 700,000 distinct CDR3 sequences, 16% of them singletons. Sequencing was performed on PBMCs from the stem cell graft donor, taken from the stem cell graft. Source of these receptors: a human donor who donated a stem cell graft to a child with acute myeloid leukemia.

This clonotype was seen more than once but under ten times. The chain recombines TRBV20-1 with TRBJ2-3; 12 bases fit TRBD2. With 3 bases clipped from V and 5 bases from J, the junction kept 9 bases outside the gene matches. In germline, CDR1 is DFQATT, CDR2 SNEGSKA (reference sequence). The CDR3 contains 16 residues. The CDR3 here is CSARPLLAGGQDTQYF. The DNA for the CDR3 is TGCAGTGCTAGGCCATTACTAGCGGGGGGCCAAGATACGCAGTATTTT.

This clonotype was counted many times. This chain connects TRBV7-6 to TRBJ2-7, with 7 positions matching TRBD1. CDR1 and CDR2 from the germline V gene are SGHVS and FNYEAQ. With 2 bases clipped from V and 5 bases from J, the junction kept 6 bases outside the gene matches. The CDR3 extends over 14 amino acids. CDR3 in amino acids: CASSLTGANDEQYF. CDR3 DNA: TGTGCCAGCAGCTTAACAGGGGCGAACGACGAGCAGTACTTC.

The chain carries TRBV5-1 and TRBJ2-2; D not certain. Per germline, CDR1 SGHRS and CDR2 YFSETQ. V lost 3 bases and J lost 1, with 10 bases in between. This CDR3 is 15 amino acids long. DNA of the CDR3: TGCGCCAGCAGCTCAACTACAGAGAACACCGGGGAGCTGTTTTTT. As protein: CASSSTTENTGELFF.

This clonotype was observed a handful of times. The rearrangement joins TRBV11-2 to TRBJ2-5; tentative D call: TRBD2 (6 bases). The CDR3 loop spans 14 amino acids. Per the germline V gene, CDR1 is SGHAT and CDR2 is FQNNGV. Trimming removed 5 bases at V and 3 bases at J, with 13 bases between. The CDR3, as DNA: TGTGCCAGCAGCGCCAACCCGGGGGAAGAGACCCAGTACTTC. It is translated as CASSANPGEETQYF.

The table lists this clonotype with a few counts. V usage is TRBV15 and J usage is TRBJ1-4, with D tentatively TRBD1 (5 bases). The germline V gene has CDR1 LNHNV and CDR2 YYDKDF (reference sequence). This CDR3 is built from 13 residues. V shed 6 bases and J shed 2 bases, with 7 bases lying between them. CDR3 in amino acids: CATRRGTNEKLFF. The CDR3 coding sequence is TGTGCCACCAGGAGGGGCACTAATGAAAAACTGTTTTTT.

The chain combines TRBV28 with TRBJ1-2; no clear D gene. Trimming took 7 bases from V and 8 from J, leaving 17 bases between them. The CDR3 contains 13 residues. CDR1 and CDR2 from the germline V gene are MDHEN and SYDVKM. CDR3 in DNA: TGTGCCAGCACCACCCCCGGTCCCCGCGGCTACACCTTC. Residues: CASTTPGPRGYTF.

As to this clonotype: Sequence at one end of the junction differs from germline and may be a read error. The CDR3 nucleotides read TGCAGTGCACCGGACCCTTCGGACAATCAGCAGTTCTTC. Amino acid sequence: CSAPDPSDNQQFF. The chain uses TRBV20-1 and TRBJ2-1; maybe TRBD1 (5 bases). Germline V gives CDR1 DFQATT, CDR2 SNEGSKA (reference sequence). CDR3 length: 13 residues.

This clonotype was seen more than once but under ten times. The V call is TRBV15, the J call TRBJ2-3; 7 bases are shared with TRBD1. V shed 3 bases and J 0 bases; nucleotides not matched to a gene: 6. This CDR3 has 16 amino acids. Germline CDR1 reads LNHNV; CDR2 reads YYDKDF (reference sequence). In DNA, the CDR3 is TGTGCCACCAGCAGGGCGTGGGACAGAAGCACAGATACGCAGTATTTT. It is translated as CATSRAWDRSTDTQYF.

In its sample, this clonotype was seen many times. In nucleotides, the CDR3 is TGCAGCGTTGGCAACCTCCTCACCGGGGAGCTGTTTTTT. It specifies CSVGNLLTGELFF. The J gene is TRBJ2-2, the V gene TRBV29-1; no clear D. There are 13 residues in the CDR3. The germline gives CDR1 SQVTM, CDR2 ANQGSEA. Trimming took 4 bases from V and 4 from J, leaving 10 bases between them.

This clonotype came up many times. The V gene is TRBV7-3, the J gene TRBJ1-6; TRBD1 might be the D (5 bases). Germline-derived CDR1 and CDR2 are SGHTA and FQGTGA. V was pared by 3 bases and J by 7 bases, with 10 bases between. The CDR3 has 14 residues. CDR3 in amino acids: CASSFDSRNSPLHF. CDR3 DNA: TGTGCCAGCAGCTTCGACAGTCGGAATTCACCCCTCCACTTT.

At least ten counts were recorded for this clonotype. The chain joins TRBV20-1 to TRBJ2-2; the D is unclear. Trimming stripped 0 bases from V and 0 bases from J, with 8 bases between. CDR1 DFQATT and CDR2 SNEGSKA come from the germline V gene (reference sequence). CDR3 length: 15 amino acids. The CDR3 here is CSARDRATNTGELFF. The CDR3 region has the DNA TGCAGTGCTAGAGATAGGGCCACGAACACCGGGGAGCTGTTTTTT.

In its sample, this clonotype was seen a few times. This chain joins TRBV7-2 and TRBJ2-1, with TRBD2 identical over 10 bases. This CDR3 has 16 residues. Germline lookup yields CDR1 SGHTA and CDR2 FQGNSA. V lost 5 bases to trimming and J lost 10 bases; unmatched junction nucleotides: 14. For the CDR3, the DNA is TGTGCCAGCAGCCCCAGGAGCGGGGGGGCCAAATTGGAGCAGTTCTTC. It codes for CASSPRSGGAKLEQFF.

This clonotype was recorded many times. The chain joins TRBV29-1 to TRBJ2-1, with D maybe TRBD2 (6 bases). V lost 7 bases and J 0 bases, leaving 16 bases between the germline ends. CDR3 length equals 15 residues. Germline V gene data show CDR1 as SQVTM and CDR2 as ANQGSEA. Here the CDR3 DNA reads TGCAGCGCCCACACGGGGGAAGGCTCCTACAATGAGCAGTTCTTC. This gives the protein CSAHTGEGSYNEQFF.

In this sample, this clonotype turned up a few times. This chain joins TRBV5-4 and TRBJ1-1, with a weak D call TRBD1 (5 bases). Germline CDR1 reads SGHNT; CDR2 reads YYREEE (reference sequence). The CDR3 loop spans 16 amino acids. V was pared by 0 bases and J by 0 bases, with 12 bases between. This CDR3 is CASSLGPSGLNTEAFF. The CDR3 DNA reads as TGTGCCAGCAGCTTGGGGCCTTCGGGGCTGAACACTGAAGCTTTCTTT.

The chain recombines TRBV6-2 or TRBV6-3 with TRBJ2-6; D could derive from TRBD1 or TRBD2 (5 bases each). The CDR3 runs 14 residues. V was trimmed by 5 bases and J by 8 bases, leaving 13 bases between them. Germline V gene sequence: CDR1 MNHEY, CDR2 SVGEGT. CDR3 coding DNA: TGTGCCAGCAGTGCCCCCGAGGGGACCAACGTCCTGACTTTC. This sequence encodes CASSAPEGTNVLTF.

This clonotype was counted ten times or more. V and J are TRBV20-1 and TRBJ2-1; no firm D call. The V end was cut by 5 bases, the J end by 4 bases, with 6 bases between. This CDR3 is built from 11 residues. The germline CDR1 and CDR2 sequences are DFQATT and SNEGSKA (reference sequence). In DNA, the CDR3 is TGCAGTGCTGGCAGTTACAATGAGCAGTTCTTC. Translation gives CSAGSYNEQFF.

This clonotype was observed at least ten times. The J gene is TRBJ1-2, the V gene TRBV20-1; D gene uncertain. Trimming removed 8 bases at V and 3 bases at J, with 22 bases between. Germline assignment: CDR1 DFQATT and CDR2 SNEGSKA (reference sequence). This CDR3 has 15 residues. CDR3 amino acids: CSSRSEVPKDYGYTF. The CDR3 nucleotides are TGCAGTTCCCGAAGTGAGGTTCCAAAAGACTATGGCTACACCTTC.

In this sample, this clonotype turned up many times. The CDR3: CASSQARKGLAGGSSYNEQFF. The CDR3 bases are TGTGCCAGCAGCCAAGCTCGCAAAGGCCTAGCGGGGGGGAGCTCCTACAATGAGCAGTTCTTC. The chain is built from TRBV14 and TRBJ2-1; 12 nucleotides align to TRBD2. This CDR3 is 21 amino acids long. The germline CDR1 and CDR2 sequences are SGHDN and FVKESK. After removal of 1 base from V and 0 bases from J, the junction contained 13 bases not matched to a gene.

The genes are TRBV3-1 and TRBJ1-2; D not certain. Germline lookup yields CDR1 LGHDT and CDR2 YNNKEL (reference sequence). This CDR3 region has 12 residues. V shed 3 bases and J shed 8 bases, with 10 bases lying between them. CDR3: CASSQGSGGYTF. The DNA for the CDR3 is TGTGCCAGCAGCCAGGGCTCGGGGGGCTACACCTTC. The full variable domain, completed using reference TRBV3-1 and TRBJ1-2, is DTAVSQTPKYLVTQMGNDKSIKCEQNLGHDTMYWYKQDSKKFLKIMFSYNNKELIINETVPNRFSPKSPDKAHLNLHINSLELGDSAVYFCASSQGSGGYTFGSGTRLTVV.

This clonotype was seen a handful of times. The chain is built from TRBV4-1 and TRBJ2-5; 8 bases are a match to TRBD1. Germline V gene lookup returns CDR1 MGHRA and CDR2 YSYEKL. Trimming took 1 base from V and 5 from J; bases not matched to a gene: 9. CDR3 length equals 16 residues. The CDR3, as DNA: TGCGCCAGCAGCCAAGGAGACAGGGGATTGCGGGAGACCCAGTACTTC. Translated, it gives CASSQGDRGLRETQYF.

This clonotype was picked up a small number of times. J is TRBJ2-3 and V is TRBV12-3 or TRBV12-4; D assignment may be TRBD1 or TRBD2 (5 bases each). V dropped 0 bases and J dropped 11 bases, with 24 bases sitting between them. This CDR3 spans 17 amino acids. The CDR3, as DNA: TGTGCCAGCAGTTTAGCCTATCACCCCGGACGCTATGGGGGGCAGTATTTT. Translation: CASSLAYHPGRYGGQYF.

The gene calls are TRBV6-2 or TRBV6-3 and TRBJ2-5, with 11 bases that match TRBD2. Germline assignment: CDR1 MNHEY and CDR2 SVGEGT. This CDR3 is 15 amino acids long. Losses at the gene ends were 8 bases for V and 5 bases for J; bases not matched to a gene: 10. The chain's CDR3 is CASGFIAGGHETQYF. The CDR3 nucleotides read TGTGCCAGCGGATTTATAGCGGGGGGGCATGAGACCCAGTACTTC.

This clonotype has ten or more counts. The chain carries TRBV7-9 and TRBJ2-1, with no clear D. Germline values: CDR1 SEHNR, CDR2 FQNEAQ (reference sequence). This CDR3 is built from 11 residues. V lost 1 base, J lost 11 bases, and 6 bases lay in between. CDR3 in DNA: TGTGCCAGCAGCTTAGGAGGAAAGCAGTTCTTC. Amino acid sequence: CASSLGGKQFF.

In its sample, this clonotype was seen many times. The rearrangement links TRBV6-5 to TRBJ1-2; D remains unclear. Germline CDR1 is MNHEY and CDR2 is SVGAGI. This CDR3 spans 15 amino acids. V lost 2 bases and J lost 0, with 10 bases in between. The CDR3 DNA is TGTGCCAGCAGTTACACGGACGGAGCTAACTATGGCTACACCTTC. It translates to CASSYTDGANYGYTF.

A few counts support this clonotype. The genes are TRBV7-9 and TRBJ1-5; D is uncertain. The CDR3 runs to 15 residues. The germline gives CDR1 SEHNR, CDR2 FQNEAQ (reference sequence). The germline V and J ends were trimmed by 4 bases and 0 bases, with 10 bases remaining between them. The CDR3 DNA sequence: TGTGCCAGCAGCTCCTCCTGGGATAGCAATCAGCCCCAGCATTTT. This codes for CASSSSWDSNQPQHF.

This clonotype was picked up many times. This chain joins TRBV20-1 and TRBJ2-2; D unresolved. There are 12 residues in the CDR3. Germline-derived CDR1 and CDR2 are DFQATT and SNEGSKA (reference sequence). V gave up 3 bases and J gave up 1 base, with 3 bases separating them. CDR3 sequence reads: CSASRNTGELFF. CDR3 sequence (DNA): TGCAGTGCTAGTAGGAACACCGGGGAGCTGTTTTTT.

J is TRBJ1-6 and V is TRBV11-3, with D unclear. Germline V lookup: CDR1 SGHNT, CDR2 YENEEA. V was shortened by 5 bases and J by 10 bases, with 21 bases between the two germline ends. The CDR3 length is 16 residues. CDR3 coding DNA: TGTGCCAGCAGCCTCATAGGAAGGCACGCCGGATCACCCCTCCACTTT. Its translation is CASSLIGRHAGSPLHF.

This clonotype has at least ten counts. This rearrangement joins TRBV5-6 to TRBJ2-1, with 8 positions matching TRBD2. Trimming cost V 3 bases and J 6 bases; bases outside gene matches: 5. There are 14 residues in the CDR3. CDR1 is SGHDT and CDR2 is YYEEEE in the germline V gene. The CDR3 region has the DNA TGTGCCAGCAGCTCGGGAGGGGTCCCCAATGAGCAGTTCTTC. It yields the protein CASSSGGVPNEQFF.

The V and J genes are TRBV12-3 or TRBV12-4 and TRBJ2-1; 11 bases agree with TRBD2. The CDR3 length is 15 residues. Unmatched junction bases numbered 7, after V lost 5 bases and J lost 7 bases. The CDR3 reads CASSTLAGGTNEQFF. The DNA for the CDR3 is TGTGCCAGCAGTACATTAGCGGGGGGGACAAATGAGCAGTTCTTC.

The V call is TRBV20-1, the J call TRBJ2-2, with 9 bases fitting TRBD2. The CDR3 consists of 15 residues. Unmatched junction bases numbered 6, after V lost 6 bases and J lost 1 base. The germline V gene has CDR1 DFQATT and CDR2 SNEGSKA (reference sequence). CDR3 nucleotide sequence: TGCAGTGCCCCCAGCGGGGGGTTGAACACCGGGGAGCTGTTTTTT. The encoded protein is CSAPSGGLNTGELFF.

This clonotype was seen only a few times. The rearrangement joins TRBV20-1 to TRBJ2-3; weak D call: TRBD2 (6 bases). Germline CDR1 reads DFQATT; CDR2 reads SNEGSKA (reference sequence). Trimming took off 2 bases at V and 2 bases at J, with 17 bases between the two ends. The CDR3 runs to 16 residues. CDR3 in amino acids: CSARPPGRGSTDTQYF. The CDR3 coding sequence is TGCAGTGCTAGACCTCCAGGGCGGGGTTCCACAGATACGCAGTATTTT.

The chain joins TRBV9 to TRBJ2-3, with 8 bases that match TRBD1. V lost 0 bases to trimming and J lost 1 base; unmatched junction nucleotides: 1. The CDR3 runs 15 residues. Germline CDR1 and CDR2: SGDLS and YYNGEE. The CDR3 region has the DNA TGTGCCAGCAGCGTAGAGGGACAGGGCACAGATACGCAGTATTTT. Protein: CASSVEGQGTDTQYF.